This T cell receptor (beta chain) originates from a study of PD-L1 blockade in urothelial cancer. Germline CDR1 is KGHSH and CDR2 is LQKENI. The CDR3 loop spans 12 amino acids. V dropped 5 bases and J dropped 5; count of bases not matched to a gene: 1. Clones were read by immunoSEQ multiplex PCR, and TCRdb kept only the in-frame ones, dropping some. The repertoire holds 75,000 to 90,000 clones, with 82% as singletons. This sample comprised PBMCs, obtained around atezolizumab (anti-PD-L1) treatment. The receptor was derived from a man between 65 and 85 years old with urothelial cancer. The V and J genes are TRBV18 and TRBJ2-7, with TRBD1 identical over 9 bases. In nucleotides, the CDR3 is TGTGCCAGCTCAAGGACAGGGGACGAGCAGTACTTC. Its protein product is CASSRTGDEQYF. Full variable domain (missing parts from reference TRBV18 and TRBJ2-7): NAGVMQNPRHLVRRRGQEARLRCSPMKGHSHVYWYRQLPEEGLKFMVYLQKENIIDESGMPKERFSAEFPKEGPSILRIQQVVRGDSAAYFCASSRTGDEQYFGPGTRLTVT.